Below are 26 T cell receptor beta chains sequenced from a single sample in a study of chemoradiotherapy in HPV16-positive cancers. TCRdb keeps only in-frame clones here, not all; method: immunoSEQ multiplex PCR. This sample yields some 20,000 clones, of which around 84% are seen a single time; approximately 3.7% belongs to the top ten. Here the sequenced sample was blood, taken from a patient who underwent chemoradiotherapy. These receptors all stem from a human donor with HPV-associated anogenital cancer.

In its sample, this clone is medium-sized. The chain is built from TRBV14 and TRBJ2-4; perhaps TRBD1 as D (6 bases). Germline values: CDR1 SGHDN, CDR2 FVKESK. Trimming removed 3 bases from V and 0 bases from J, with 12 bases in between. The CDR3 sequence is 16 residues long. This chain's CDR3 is CASSQTRGEAKNIQYF. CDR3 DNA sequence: TGTGCCAGCAGCCAGACCAGGGGAGAAGCCAAAAACATTCAGTACTTC.

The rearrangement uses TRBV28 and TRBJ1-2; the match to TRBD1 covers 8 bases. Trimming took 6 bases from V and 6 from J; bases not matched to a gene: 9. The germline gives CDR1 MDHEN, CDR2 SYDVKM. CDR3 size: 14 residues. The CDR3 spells CASRSVTGGDGYTF. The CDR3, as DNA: TGTGCCAGCAGATCCGTAACAGGGGGGGATGGCTACACCTTC.

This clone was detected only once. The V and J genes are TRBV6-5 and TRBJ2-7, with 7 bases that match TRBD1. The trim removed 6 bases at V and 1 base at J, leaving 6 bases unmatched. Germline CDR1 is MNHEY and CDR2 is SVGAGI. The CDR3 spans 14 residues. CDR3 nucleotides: TGTGCCAGCAGCCGGGGACAGATATCCTACGAGCAGTACTTC. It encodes CASSRGQISYEQYF.

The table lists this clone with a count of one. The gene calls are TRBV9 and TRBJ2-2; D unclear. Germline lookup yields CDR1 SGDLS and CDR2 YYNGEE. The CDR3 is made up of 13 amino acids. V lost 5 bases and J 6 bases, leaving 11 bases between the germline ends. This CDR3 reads CASSAPGAGELFF. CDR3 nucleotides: TGTGCCAGCAGTGCACCGGGCGCCGGGGAGCTGTTTTTT.

CDR3 coding DNA: TGTGCCAGCAGCCGAACAGGGACTAGCAATCAGCCCCAGCATTTT. This gives the protein CASSRTGTSNQPQHF. This rearrangement joins TRBV6-1 to TRBJ1-5, with TRBD1 as a possible D gene (6 bases). Trimming pared 6 bases from V and 0 bases from J, leaving 12 bases between. This CDR3 is 15 amino acids long. From germline, CDR1 is MNHNS and CDR2 SASEGT.

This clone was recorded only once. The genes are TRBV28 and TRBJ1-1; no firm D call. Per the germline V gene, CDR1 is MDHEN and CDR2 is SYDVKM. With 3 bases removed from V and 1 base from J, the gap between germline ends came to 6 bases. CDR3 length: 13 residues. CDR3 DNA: TGTGCCAGCAGTTTTCGGAGGAACACTGAAGCTTTCTTT. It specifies CASSFRRNTEAFF.

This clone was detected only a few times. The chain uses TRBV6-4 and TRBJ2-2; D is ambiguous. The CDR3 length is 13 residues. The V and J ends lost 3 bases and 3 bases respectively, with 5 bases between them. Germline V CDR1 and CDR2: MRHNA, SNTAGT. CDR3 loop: CASSEGDTGELFF. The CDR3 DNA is TGTGCCAGCAGTGAAGGTGACACCGGGGAGCTGTTTTTT.

CDR3 nucleotide sequence: TGTGCCAGCAGCTTAGTACCGGCCCTACAGTATGGCTACACCTTC. Amino acid sequence: CASSLVPALQYGYTF. The rearrangement links TRBV7-9 to TRBJ1-2; unclear D gene. Germline V gene data show CDR1 as SEHNR and CDR2 as FQNEAQ (reference sequence). V gave up 1 base and J gave up 5 bases, with 14 bases separating them. This CDR3 spans 15 amino acids.

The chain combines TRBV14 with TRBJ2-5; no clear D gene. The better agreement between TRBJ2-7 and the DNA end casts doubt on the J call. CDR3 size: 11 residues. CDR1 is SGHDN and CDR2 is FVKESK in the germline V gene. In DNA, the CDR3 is TGTGCCAGCAGCCATGCATACGAGCAGTACTTC. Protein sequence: CASSHAYEQYF.

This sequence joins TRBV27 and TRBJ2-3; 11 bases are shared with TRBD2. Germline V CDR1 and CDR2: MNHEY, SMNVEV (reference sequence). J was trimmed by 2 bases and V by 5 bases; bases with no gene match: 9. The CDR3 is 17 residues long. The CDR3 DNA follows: TGTGCCAGCAGTCCTCTCTTAGCGGGGGGGATCACAGATACGCAGTATTTT. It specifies CASSPLLAGGITDTQYF.

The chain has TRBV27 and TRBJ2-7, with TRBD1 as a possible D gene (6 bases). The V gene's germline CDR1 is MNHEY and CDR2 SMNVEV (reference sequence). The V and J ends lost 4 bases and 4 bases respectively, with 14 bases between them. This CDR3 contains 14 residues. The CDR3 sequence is CASSWGPSRYEQYF. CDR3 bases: TGTGCCAGCAGTTGGGGGCCCAGCAGATACGAGCAGTACTTC.

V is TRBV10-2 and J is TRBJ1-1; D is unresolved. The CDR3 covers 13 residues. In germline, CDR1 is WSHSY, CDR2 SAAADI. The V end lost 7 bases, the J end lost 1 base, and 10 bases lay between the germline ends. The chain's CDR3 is CASIRTENTEAFF. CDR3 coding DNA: TGCGCCAGCATCAGAACAGAGAACACTGAAGCTTTCTTT.

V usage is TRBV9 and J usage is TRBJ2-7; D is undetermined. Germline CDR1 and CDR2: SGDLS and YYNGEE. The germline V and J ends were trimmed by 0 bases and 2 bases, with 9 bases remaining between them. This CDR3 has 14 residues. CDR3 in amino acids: CASSVATQPYEQYF. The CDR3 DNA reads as TGTGCCAGCAGCGTAGCTACTCAGCCCTACGAGCAGTACTTC.

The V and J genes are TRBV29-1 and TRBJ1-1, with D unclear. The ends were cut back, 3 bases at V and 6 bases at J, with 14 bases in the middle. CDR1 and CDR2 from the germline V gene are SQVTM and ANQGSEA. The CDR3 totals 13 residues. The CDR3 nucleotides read TGCAGCGTTGATTCGGTCGGAATCGCTGAAGCTTTCTTT. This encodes CSVDSVGIAEAFF.

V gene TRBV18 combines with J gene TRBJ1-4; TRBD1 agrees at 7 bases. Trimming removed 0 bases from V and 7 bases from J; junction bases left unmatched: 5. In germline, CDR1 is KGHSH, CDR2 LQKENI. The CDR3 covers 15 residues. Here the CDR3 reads CASSPPTGLVEKLFF. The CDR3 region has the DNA TGTGCCAGCTCACCACCGACAGGGCTCGTTGAAAAACTGTTTTTT.

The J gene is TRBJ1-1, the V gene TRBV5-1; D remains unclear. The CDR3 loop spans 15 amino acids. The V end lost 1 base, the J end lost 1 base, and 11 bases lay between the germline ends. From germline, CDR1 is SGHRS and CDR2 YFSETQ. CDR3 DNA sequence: TGCGCCAGCAGCTTGCAAGGGTGGGGGAACACTGAAGCTTTCTTT. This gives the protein CASSLQGWGNTEAFF.

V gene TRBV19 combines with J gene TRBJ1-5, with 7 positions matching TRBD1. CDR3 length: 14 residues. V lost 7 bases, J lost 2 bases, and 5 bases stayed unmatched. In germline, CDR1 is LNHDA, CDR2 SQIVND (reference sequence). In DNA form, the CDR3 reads TGTGCCAGTAACAACAGGGGCGGCAATCAGCCCCAGCATTTT. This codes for CASNNRGGNQPQHF.

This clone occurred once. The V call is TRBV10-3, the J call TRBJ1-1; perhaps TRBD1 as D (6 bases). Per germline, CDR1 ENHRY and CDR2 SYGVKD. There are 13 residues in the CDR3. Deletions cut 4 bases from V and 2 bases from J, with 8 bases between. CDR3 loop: CAISVGQNTEAFF. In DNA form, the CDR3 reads TGTGCCATCAGTGTGGGACAAAACACTGAAGCTTTCTTT.

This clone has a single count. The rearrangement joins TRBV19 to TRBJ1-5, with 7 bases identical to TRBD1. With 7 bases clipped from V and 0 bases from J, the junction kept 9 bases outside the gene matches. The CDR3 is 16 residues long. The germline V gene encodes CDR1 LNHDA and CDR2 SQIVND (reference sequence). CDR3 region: CASTQVGQFSNQPQHF. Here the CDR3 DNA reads TGTGCCAGTACCCAAGTGGGACAGTTTAGCAATCAGCCCCAGCATTTT. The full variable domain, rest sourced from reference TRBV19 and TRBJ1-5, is DGGITQSPKYLFRKEGQNVTLSCEQNLNHDAMYWYRQDPGQGLRLIYYSQIVNDFQKGDIAEGYSVSREKKESFPLTVTSAQKNPTAFYLCASTQVGQFSNQPQHFGDGTRLSIL.

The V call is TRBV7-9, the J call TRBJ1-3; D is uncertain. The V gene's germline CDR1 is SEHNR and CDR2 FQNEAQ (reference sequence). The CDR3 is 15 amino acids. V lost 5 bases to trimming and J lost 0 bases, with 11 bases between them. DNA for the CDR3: TGTGCCAGCAGCCCGCGGGGAGACTCTGGAAACACCATATATTTT. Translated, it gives CASSPRGDSGNTIYF.

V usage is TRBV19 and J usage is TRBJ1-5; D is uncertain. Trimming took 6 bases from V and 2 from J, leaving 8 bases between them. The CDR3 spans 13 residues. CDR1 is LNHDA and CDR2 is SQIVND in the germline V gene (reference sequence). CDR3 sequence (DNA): TGTGCCAGTAGAGACCGCGGCAATCAGCCCCAGCATTTT. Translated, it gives CASRDRGNQPQHF.

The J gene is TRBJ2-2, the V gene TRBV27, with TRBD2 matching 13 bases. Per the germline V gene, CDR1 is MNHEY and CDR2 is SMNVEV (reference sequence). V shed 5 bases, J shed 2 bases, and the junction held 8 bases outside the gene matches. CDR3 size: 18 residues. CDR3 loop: CASSVLGLAGHNTGELFF. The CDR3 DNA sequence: TGTGCCAGCAGTGTACTGGGACTAGCGGGGCATAACACCGGGGAGCTGTTTTTT.

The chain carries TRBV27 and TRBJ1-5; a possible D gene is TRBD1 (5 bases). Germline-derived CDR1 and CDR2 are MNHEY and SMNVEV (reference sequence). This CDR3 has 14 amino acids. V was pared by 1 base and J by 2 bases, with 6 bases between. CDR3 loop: CASSLWGGNQPQHF. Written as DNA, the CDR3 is TGTGCCAGCAGTTTATGGGGGGGCAATCAGCCCCAGCATTTT.

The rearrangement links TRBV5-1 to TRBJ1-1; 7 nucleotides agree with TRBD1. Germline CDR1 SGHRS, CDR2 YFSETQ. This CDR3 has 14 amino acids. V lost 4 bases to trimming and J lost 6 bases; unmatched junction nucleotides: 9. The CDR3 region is CASSPDRELAEAFF. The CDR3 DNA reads TGCGCCAGCAGCCCTGACAGGGAATTGGCTGAAGCTTTCTTT.

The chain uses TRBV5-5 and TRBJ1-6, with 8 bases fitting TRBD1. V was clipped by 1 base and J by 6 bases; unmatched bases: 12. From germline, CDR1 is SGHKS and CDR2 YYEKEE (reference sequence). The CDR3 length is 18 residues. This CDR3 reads CASSLTGGPGELNSPLHF. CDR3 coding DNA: TGTGCCAGCAGCTTGACAGGGGGGCCCGGGGAACTTAATTCACCCCTCCACTTT.

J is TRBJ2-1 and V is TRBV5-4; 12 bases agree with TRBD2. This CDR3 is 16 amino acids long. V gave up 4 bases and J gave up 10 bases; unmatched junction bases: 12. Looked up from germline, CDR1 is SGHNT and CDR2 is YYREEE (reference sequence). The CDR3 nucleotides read TGTGCCAGCAGCGAAGCTAGCGGGGGGGCGTTTTGGGAGCAGTTCTTC. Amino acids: CASSEASGGAFWEQFF.